This T cell receptor (beta chain) comes out of a study of graft-versus-host responses after intestinal transplantation. Notes on the study in general: The marrow of recipients harbored GvH clones, and ileum or blood showed some of them first. Peak GvH clone levels in circulation were associated with early post-transplant HvG declines.

Measured with immunoSEQ multiplex PCR; TCRdb has only the in-frame clones, and not every one. The sample shows about 120,000 clones, roughly nine tenths of them seen only once. V dropped 9 bases and J dropped 2; count of bases not matched to a gene: 11. This CDR3 is built from 16 residues. Germline values: CDR1 SNHLY, CDR2 FYNNEI. This clone was seen just once. As yet, its antigen is unknown. The gene calls are TRBV2 and TRBJ2-2; 8 positions match TRBD2. Source: unstimulated CD4+ T cells sorted from spleen or lymph node cells, taken before intestinal transplant. The TCR originated in a human donor who received an intestinal transplant. The CDR3 loop reads CASRQHSGVNTGELFF. The DNA of the CDR3 is TGTGCCAGTAGACAACATAGCGGGGTCAACACCGGGGAGCTGTTTTTT.